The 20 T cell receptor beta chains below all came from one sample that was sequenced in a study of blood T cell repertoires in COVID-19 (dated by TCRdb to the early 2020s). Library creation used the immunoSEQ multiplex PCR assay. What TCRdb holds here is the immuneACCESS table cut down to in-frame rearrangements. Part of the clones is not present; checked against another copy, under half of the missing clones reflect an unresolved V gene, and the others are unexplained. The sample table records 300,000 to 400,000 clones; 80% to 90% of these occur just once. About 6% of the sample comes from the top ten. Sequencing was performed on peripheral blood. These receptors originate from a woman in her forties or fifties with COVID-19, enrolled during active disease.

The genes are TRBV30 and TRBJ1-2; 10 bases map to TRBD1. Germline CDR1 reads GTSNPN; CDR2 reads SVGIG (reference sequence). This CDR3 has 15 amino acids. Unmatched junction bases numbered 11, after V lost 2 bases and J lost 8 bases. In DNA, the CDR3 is TGTGCCTGGAGTCCTCGGACAGGGGGTATAGAGGGCTACACCTTC. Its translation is CAWSPRTGGIEGYTF.

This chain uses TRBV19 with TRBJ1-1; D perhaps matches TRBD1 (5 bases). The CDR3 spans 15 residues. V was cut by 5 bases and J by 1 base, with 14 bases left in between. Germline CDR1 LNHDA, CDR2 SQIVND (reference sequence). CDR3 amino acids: CASSEYPQGNTEAFF. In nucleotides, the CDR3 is TGTGCCAGTAGTGAATACCCGCAGGGGAACACTGAAGCTTTCTTT.

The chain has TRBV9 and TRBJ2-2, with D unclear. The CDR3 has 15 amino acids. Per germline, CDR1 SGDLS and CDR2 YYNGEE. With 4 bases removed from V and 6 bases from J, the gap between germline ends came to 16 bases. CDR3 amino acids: CASSPFVSSAGELFF. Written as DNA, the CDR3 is TGTGCCAGCAGCCCCTTCGTGAGTTCCGCCGGGGAGCTGTTTTTT.

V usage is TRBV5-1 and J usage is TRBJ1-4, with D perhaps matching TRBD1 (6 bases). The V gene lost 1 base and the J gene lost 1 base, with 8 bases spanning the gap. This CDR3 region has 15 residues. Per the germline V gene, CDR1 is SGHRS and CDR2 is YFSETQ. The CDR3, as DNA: TGCGCCAGCAGCTTGACACAGGGAACTAATGAAAAACTGTTTTTT. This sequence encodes CASSLTQGTNEKLFF.

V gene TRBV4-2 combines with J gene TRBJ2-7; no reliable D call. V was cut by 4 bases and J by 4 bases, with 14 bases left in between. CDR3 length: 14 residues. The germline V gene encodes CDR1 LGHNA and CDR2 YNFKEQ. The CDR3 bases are TGTGCCAGCAGCCGGAGTTATAGGCTTTACGAGCAGTACTTC. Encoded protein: CASSRSYRLYEQYF.

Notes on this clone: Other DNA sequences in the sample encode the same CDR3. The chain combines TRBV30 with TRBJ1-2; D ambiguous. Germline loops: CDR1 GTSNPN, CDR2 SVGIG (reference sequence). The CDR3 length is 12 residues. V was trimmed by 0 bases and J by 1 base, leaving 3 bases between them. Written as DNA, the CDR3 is TGTGCCTGGAGTGTTCTTAACTATGGCTACACCTTC. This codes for CAWSVLNYGYTF. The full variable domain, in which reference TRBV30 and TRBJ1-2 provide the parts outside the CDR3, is SQTIHQWPATLVQPVGSPLSLECTVEGTSNPNLYWYRQAAGRGLQLLFYSVGIGQISSEVPQNLSASRPQDRQFILSSKKLLLSDSGFYLCAWSVLNYGYTFGSGTRLTVV.

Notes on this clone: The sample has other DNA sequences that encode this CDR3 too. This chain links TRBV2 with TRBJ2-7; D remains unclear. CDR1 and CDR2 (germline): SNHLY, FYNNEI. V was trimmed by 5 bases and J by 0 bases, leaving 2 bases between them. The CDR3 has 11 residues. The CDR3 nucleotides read TGTGCCAGCAGTCTCTCCTACGAGCAGTACTTC. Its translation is CASSLSYEQYF.

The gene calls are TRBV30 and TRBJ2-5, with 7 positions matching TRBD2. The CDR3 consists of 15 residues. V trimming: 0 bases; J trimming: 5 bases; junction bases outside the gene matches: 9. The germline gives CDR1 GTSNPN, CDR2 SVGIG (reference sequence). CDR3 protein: CAWSVAAGKGETQYF. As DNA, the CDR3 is TGTGCCTGGAGTGTAGCAGCGGGGAAGGGGGAGACCCAGTACTTC.

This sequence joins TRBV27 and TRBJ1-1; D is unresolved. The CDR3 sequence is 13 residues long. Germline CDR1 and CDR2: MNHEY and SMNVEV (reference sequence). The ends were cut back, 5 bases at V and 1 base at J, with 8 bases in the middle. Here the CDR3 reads CASSASWNTEAFF. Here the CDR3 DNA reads TGTGCCAGCAGTGCTAGCTGGAACACTGAAGCTTTCTTT.

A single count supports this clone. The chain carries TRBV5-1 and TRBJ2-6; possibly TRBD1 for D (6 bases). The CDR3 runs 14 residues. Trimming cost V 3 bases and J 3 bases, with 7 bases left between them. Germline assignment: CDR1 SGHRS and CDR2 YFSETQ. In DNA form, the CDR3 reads TGCGCCAGCAGCTCGACAGGTGGGGCCAACGTCCTGACTTTC. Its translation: CASSSTGGANVLTF.

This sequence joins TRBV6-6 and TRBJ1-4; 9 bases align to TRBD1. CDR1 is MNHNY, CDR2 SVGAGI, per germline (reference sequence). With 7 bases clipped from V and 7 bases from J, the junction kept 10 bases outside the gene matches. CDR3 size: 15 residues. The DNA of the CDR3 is TGTGCCAGCACCAACGGTGGGACAGGGCTTGAAAAACTGTTTTTT. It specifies CASTNGGTGLEKLFF.

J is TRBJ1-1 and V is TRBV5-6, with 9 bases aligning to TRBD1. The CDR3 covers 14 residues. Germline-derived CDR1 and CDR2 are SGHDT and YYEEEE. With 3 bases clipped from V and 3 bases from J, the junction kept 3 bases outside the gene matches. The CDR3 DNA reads TGTGCCAGCAGCTGGGGGGACAGGGACACTGAAGCTTTCTTT. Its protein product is CASSWGDRDTEAFF.

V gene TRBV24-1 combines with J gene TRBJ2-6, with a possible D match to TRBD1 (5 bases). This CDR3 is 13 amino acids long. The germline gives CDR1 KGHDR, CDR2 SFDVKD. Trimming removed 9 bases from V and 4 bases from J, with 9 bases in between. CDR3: CATQGSGANVLTF. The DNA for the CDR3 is TGTGCCACCCAGGGCTCAGGGGCCAACGTCCTGACTTTC.

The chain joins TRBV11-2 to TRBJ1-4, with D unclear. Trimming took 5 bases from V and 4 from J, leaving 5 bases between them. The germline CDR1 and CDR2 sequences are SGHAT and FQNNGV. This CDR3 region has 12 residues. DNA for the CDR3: TGTGCCAGCAGCCTGTATAATGAAAAACTGTTTTTT. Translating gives CASSLYNEKLFF.

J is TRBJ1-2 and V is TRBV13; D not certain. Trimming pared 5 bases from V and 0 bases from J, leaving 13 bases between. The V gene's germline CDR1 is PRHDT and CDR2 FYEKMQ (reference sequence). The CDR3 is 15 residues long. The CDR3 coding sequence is TGTGCCAGCAGCCTGTCTACGGGTCCTAACTATGGCTACACCTTC. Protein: CASSLSTGPNYGYTF.

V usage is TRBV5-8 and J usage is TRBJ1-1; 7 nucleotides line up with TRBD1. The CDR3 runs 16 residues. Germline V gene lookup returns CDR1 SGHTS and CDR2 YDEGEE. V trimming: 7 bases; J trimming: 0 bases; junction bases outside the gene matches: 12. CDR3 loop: CASPKQGQPMNTEAFF. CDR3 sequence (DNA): TGTGCCAGCCCCAAACAGGGACAGCCGATGAACACTGAAGCTTTCTTT.

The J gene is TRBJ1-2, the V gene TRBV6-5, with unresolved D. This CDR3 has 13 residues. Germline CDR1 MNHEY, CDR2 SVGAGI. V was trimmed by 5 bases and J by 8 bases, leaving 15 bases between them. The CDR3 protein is CASSRTDFGGYTF. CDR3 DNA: TGTGCCAGCAGTCGAACTGACTTCGGCGGCTACACCTTC.

The CDR3 DNA reads TGTGCCAGCAGCTTGTCCCGGGGAGGTGGTACCGGGGAGCTGTTTTTT. Protein: CASSLSRGGGTGELFF. The chain employs TRBV7-3 and TRBJ2-2; possible D gene TRBD2, 6 bases. Germline V gene sequence: CDR1 SGHTA, CDR2 FQGTGA. Trimming shortened V by 3 bases and J by 5 bases, and 16 bases separated the two germline ends. This CDR3 has 16 amino acids. The full variable domain, with the rest looked up from reference TRBV7-3 and TRBJ2-2, is GAGVSQTPSNKVTEKGKYVELRCDPISGHTALYWYRQSLGQGPEFLIYFQGTGAADDSGLPNDRFFAVRPEGSVSTLKIQRTERGDSAVYLCASSLSRGGGTGELFFGEGSRLTVL.

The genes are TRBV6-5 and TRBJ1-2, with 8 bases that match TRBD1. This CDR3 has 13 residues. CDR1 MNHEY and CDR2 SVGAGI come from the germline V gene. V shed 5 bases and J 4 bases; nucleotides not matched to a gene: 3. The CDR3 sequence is CASSRGQVYGYTF. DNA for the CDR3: TGTGCCAGCAGTCGGGGACAGGTCTATGGCTACACCTTC.

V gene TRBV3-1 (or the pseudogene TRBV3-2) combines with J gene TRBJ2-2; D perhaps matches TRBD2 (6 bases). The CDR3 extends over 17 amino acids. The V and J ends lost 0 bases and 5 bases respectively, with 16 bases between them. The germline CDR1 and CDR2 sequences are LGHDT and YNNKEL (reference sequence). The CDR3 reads CASSQDRGSGSTGELFF. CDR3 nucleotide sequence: TGTGCCAGCAGCCAAGATAGAGGGAGCGGGTCTACCGGGGAGCTGTTTTTT.